These T cell receptor beta chains were read from a single sample in a study of cytomegalovirus exposure and HLA in healthy donors. Profiled with immunoSEQ multiplex PCR; TCRdb holds only in-frame clones, not every one. In the table there are fewer than 120,000 clones, roughly 84% of which are singletons. Sequencing input: PBMCs. The receptor set was obtained from a man aged 25-45 years in good health and CMV-seropositive. Both conserved end residues are part of each CDR3. Fields, in order: clone size, J gene, D gene, V gene, CDR3 DNA, CDR3 protein. A D gene is named only where the DNA matches it firmly. For some rows the clone size is stated as once, few or many, or as a class when expanded; others skip it.

NA	TRBJ2-5	TRBD1	TRBV5-5	TGTGCCAGCAGCTTGTTCCGGACAGGAACTGAGACCCAGTACTTC	CASSLFRTGTETQYF
NA	TRBJ2-7	NA	TRBV6-6	TGTGCCAGCAACGAATCGGAGGGGGAGCAGTACTTC	CASNESEGEQYF
NA	TRBJ2-7	NA	TRBV5-1	TGCGCCAGCAGCTTGGACGGCTACGAGCAGTACTTC	CASSLDGYEQYF
once	TRBJ2-3	TRBD2	TRBV5-1	TGCGCCAGCAGCCAGCGGGAAGGACGCAGCGGATCGCAGTATTTT	CASSQREGRSGSQYF
NA	TRBJ1-2	TRBD1	TRBV15	TGTGCCACCAGCAGCGGGCAGGGGGGTTATGGCTACACCTTC	CATSSGQGGYGYTF
NA	TRBJ1-1	NA	TRBV10-3	TGTGCCATCACCGGACAGAATAACACTGAAGCTTTCTTT	CAITGQNNTEAFF
once	TRBJ2-3	NA	TRBV7-8	TGTGCCAGCAGCTCGAACCTTCAGGGGCTGATAGATACGCAGTATTTT	CASSSNLQGLIDTQYF
once	TRBJ2-7	NA	TRBV7-3	TGTGCCAGCAGCTTAACAGGGGCCTACGAGCAGTACTTC	CASSLTGAYEQYF
NA	TRBJ1-5	NA	TRBV10-3	TGTGCCATCAGTGAGGGGCCTACCATGTATCAGCCCCAGCATTTT	CAISEGPTMYQPQHF
NA	TRBJ1-3	TRBD1	TRBV6-1	TGTGCCAGCAGTGGCCAGGGGGCTTCTGGAAACACCATATATTTT	CASSGQGASGNTIYF
NA	TRBJ1-2	NA	TRBV6-6	TGTGCCAGCAGGATTGGGGGAGGGGGTCTTGGTTCCGGCTACACCTTC	CASRIGGGGLGSGYTF
NA	TRBJ2-7	NA	TRBV4-1	TGCGCCAGCAGCCAAGTCATACAAATATACGAGCAGTACTTC	CASSQVIQIYEQYF
NA	TRBJ1-3	NA	TRBV19	TGTGCCAGTAGTGTCACAGGGTCCGGAAACACCATATATTTT	CASSVTGSGNTIYF
NA	TRBJ2-7	NA	TRBV20-1	TGCAGTGCTAGGGGCGCCTACGAGCAGTACTTC	CSARGAYEQYF
NA	TRBJ2-5	TRBD2	TRBV9	TGTGCCAGCAGCGTCGTAGCGGGGGGTGGCACCCAGTACTTC	CASSVVAGGGTQYF
NA	TRBJ1-5	NA	TRBV12-5	TGTGCTAGTGGGGAGGGGTCTAGCAATCAGCCCCAGCATTTT	CASGEGSSNQPQHF
NA	TRBJ2-1	TRBD2	TRBV30	TGTGCCTGGAGGCTAGCGGGGGGGACACGCAATGAGCAGTTCTTC	CAWRLAGGTRNEQFF
NA	TRBJ1-3	NA	TRBV5-5	TGTGCCAGCAGCACCCACAGGGACTCTGGAAACACCATATATTTT	CASSTHRDSGNTIYF
NA	TRBJ2-7	TRBD2	TRBV13	TGTGCCAGCAGCTTAGGGCTAGCGGGGTCCCCGTCCTACGAGCAGTACTTC	CASSLGLAGSPSYEQYF
NA	TRBJ2-2	NA	TRBV5-8	TGTGCCAGCAGCTCTCGAGGGCAACTACTGAACACCGGGGAGCTGTTTTTT	CASSSRGQLLNTGELFF
few	TRBJ2-5	TRBD2	TRBV7-2	TGTGCCAGCAGCTACCGACCCAGGACTAGCCAAGAAAGAGAGACCCAGTACTTC	CASSYRPRTSQERETQYF
NA	TRBJ2-3	TRBD1	TRBV5-5	TGTGCCAGCAGAGAACCGGGACAGGGAACAGATACGCAGTATTTT	CASREPGQGTDTQYF
NA	TRBJ1-1	NA	TRBV30	TGTGCCTGGAGTGTACGGAGGGGCAGCGTCCACACTGAAGCTTTCTTT	CAWSVRRGSVHTEAFF
NA	TRBJ2-2	NA	TRBV7-9	TGTGCCAGCACCAGGGTCCCGGACAGTCCCACCGGGGAGCTGTTTTTT	CASTRVPDSPTGELFF
few	TRBJ1-4	TRBD1	TRBV6-1	TGTGCCAGCAGACCTGGGACAGCAACTAATGAAAAACTGTTTTTT	CASRPGTATNEKLFF
NA	TRBJ1-2	NA	TRBV5-6	TGTGCCAGCAGCTTGGAGACAGGTCGGGGTGGCTACACCTTC	CASSLETGRGGYTF
NA	TRBJ2-7	NA	TRBV6-6	TGTGCCAGCAGTTATGGGAGGTACGAGCAGTACTTC	CASSYGRYEQYF
NA	TRBJ2-3	NA	TRBV7-8	TGTGCCAGCAGCCCGCAGGGATTTCGCACAGATACGCAGTATTTT	CASSPQGFRTDTQYF
NA	TRBJ2-7	TRBD1	TRBV4-1	TGCGCCAGCAGCCAATCCGAGACAGGGAGAGCCTACGAGCAGTACTTC	CASSQSETGRAYEQYF
few	TRBJ1-1	NA	TRBV9	TGTGCCAGCAGCGTAGGAGGGGGTGTCACTGAAGCTTTCTTT	CASSVGGGVTEAFF
NA	TRBJ2-3	NA	TRBV5-5	TGTGCCAGCAGCTTCGGGCAGGGAGGTATTACAGATACGCAGTATTTT	CASSFGQGGITDTQYF